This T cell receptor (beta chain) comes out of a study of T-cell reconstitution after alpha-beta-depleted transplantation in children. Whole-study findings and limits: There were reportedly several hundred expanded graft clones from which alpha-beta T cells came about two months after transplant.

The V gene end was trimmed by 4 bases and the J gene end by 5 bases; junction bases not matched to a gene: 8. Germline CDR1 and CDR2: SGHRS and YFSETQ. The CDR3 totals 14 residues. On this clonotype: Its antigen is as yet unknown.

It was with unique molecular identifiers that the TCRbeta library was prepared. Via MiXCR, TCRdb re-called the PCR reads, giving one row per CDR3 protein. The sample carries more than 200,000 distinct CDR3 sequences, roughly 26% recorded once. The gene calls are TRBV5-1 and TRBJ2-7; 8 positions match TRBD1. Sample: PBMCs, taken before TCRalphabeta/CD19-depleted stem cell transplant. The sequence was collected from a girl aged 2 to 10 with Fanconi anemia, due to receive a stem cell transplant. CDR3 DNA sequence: TGCGCCAGCAGCAAAACGACAGGGGAGGACGAGCAGTACTTC. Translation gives CASSKTTGEDEQYF.